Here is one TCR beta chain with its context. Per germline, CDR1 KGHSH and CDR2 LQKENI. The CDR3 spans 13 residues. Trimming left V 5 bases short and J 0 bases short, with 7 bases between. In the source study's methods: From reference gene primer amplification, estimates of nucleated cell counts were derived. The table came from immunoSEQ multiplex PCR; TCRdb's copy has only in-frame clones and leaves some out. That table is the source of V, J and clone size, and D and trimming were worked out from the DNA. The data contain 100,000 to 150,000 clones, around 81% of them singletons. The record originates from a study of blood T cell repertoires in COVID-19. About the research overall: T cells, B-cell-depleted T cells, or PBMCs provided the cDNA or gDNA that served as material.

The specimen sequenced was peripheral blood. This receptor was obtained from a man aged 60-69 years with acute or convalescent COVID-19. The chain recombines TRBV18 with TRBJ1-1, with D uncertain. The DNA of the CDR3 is TGTGCCAGCTCATCCACATTGAACACTGAAGCTTTCTTT. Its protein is CASSSTLNTEAFF.